The rows below give T cell receptor beta chains drawn from one sample of a study of vaccination and CD4 T cells after COVID-19. These receptors are not linked to any known antigen. TCRdb reprocessed the PCR reads via MiXCR and lists one record per CDR3 protein. The table has 20,000 to 25,000 distinct CDR3 sequences, around two fifths seen once. The sequenced sample was CD4+ T cells from blood, cultured in vitro, obtained before SARS-CoV-2 vaccination. These receptor sequences come from a human donor who received a COVID-19 vaccine. The CDR3 runs from the conserved cysteine through the conserved F or W. The D gene is left open where the match is weak. Clone size, where shown, is once, few, many, or a class for clones that have expanded.

TRBD1	TRBV23-1	TRBJ2-7	NA	CASSLGDRAYEQYF	TGCGCCAGCAGTCTTGGGGACAGGGCCTACGAGCAGTACTTC
NA	TRBV5-4	TRBJ1-2	few	CASSLFGTLYGYTF	TGTGCCAGCAGCCTATTCGGGACACTCTATGGCTACACCTTC
NA	TRBV5-5	TRBJ2-1	NA	CASSLTGYNEQFF	TGTGCCAGCAGCCTCACAGGGTACAATGAGCAGTTCTTC
NA	TRBV20-1	TRBJ2-1	NA	CSALDREQFF	TGCAGTGCCCTCGATCGGGAGCAGTTCTTC
TRBD1	TRBV2	TRBJ1-2	NA	CASRKGQAVAYGYTF	TGTGCCAGCAGAAAGGGACAGGCGGTTGCGTATGGCTACACCTTC
TRBD1	TRBV9	TRBJ1-1	NA	CASSASRGENTEAFF	TGTGCCAGCAGCGCGAGCAGGGGGGAGAACACTGAAGCTTTCTTT
TRBD1	TRBV6-1	TRBJ1-6	few	CASSESGPGRGRNSPLHF	TGTGCCAGCAGTGAAAGTGGCCCCGGCAGGGGGCGGAATTCACCCCTCCACTTT
NA	TRBV23-1	TRBJ1-5	few	CASSQSPGPSFCNQPQHF	TGCGCCAGCAGTCAATCCCCAGGGCCTTCGTTTTGCAATCAGCCCCAGCATTTT
TRBD1	TRBV12-3/TRBV12-4	TRBJ1-2	once	CASSPRTGRWGYGYTF	TGTGCCAGCAGTCCTAGGACAGGGAGGTGGGGCTATGGCTACACCTTC
NA	TRBV6-1	TRBJ2-7	NA	CASSEHGGREQYF	TGTGCCAGCAGTGAACACGGCGGGCGGGAGCAGTACTTC
NA	TRBV7-6	TRBJ2-5	NA	CASSLARRGETQYF	TGTGCCAGCAGCTTAGCGCGCAGGGGAGAGACCCAGTACTTC
TRBD1	TRBV14	TRBJ1-2	NA	CASSQTGQGGWNGYTF	TGTGCCAGCAGCCAGACGGGACAGGGAGGGTGGAATGGCTACACCTTC
NA	TRBV12-3/TRBV12-4	TRBJ2-7	NA	CASSIDPEAYEQYF	TGTGCCAGCAGCATAGACCCAGAAGCCTACGAGCAGTACTTC
NA	TRBV12-2	TRBJ2-6	NA	CASRFSGANVLTF	TGTGCAAGTCGCTTCTCTGGGGCCAACGTCCTGACTTTC
TRBD1	TRBV5-1	TRBJ1-2	once	CASSYRGRPEPNYGYTF	TGCGCCAGCAGCTACAGGGGGCGGCCCGAACCTAACTATGGCTACACCTTC
NA	TRBV6-2/TRBV6-3	TRBJ2-7	NA	CASSYSRGLGEQYF	TGTGCCAGCAGTTACTCCCGGGGATTGGGCGAGCAGTACTTC
NA	TRBV19	TRBJ1-5	few	CASSHREKGINQPQHF	TGTGCCAGTAGCCACAGGGAAAAAGGAATTAATCAGCCCCAGCATTTT
NA	TRBV15	TRBJ1-1	few	CATSRGQNTEAFF	TGTGCCACCAGCAGGGGACAGAACACTGAAGCTTTCTTT
NA	TRBV27	TRBJ1-1	once	CASSSLPVGRDTEAFF	TGTGCCAGCAGTTCCCTGCCAGTGGGGAGGGACACTGAAGCTTTCTTT
TRBD2	TRBV2	TRBJ2-5	NA	CASIILRGLNQETQYF	TGTGCCAGCATTATTCTGCGGGGGTTGAACCAAGAGACCCAGTACTTC
TRBD2	TRBV19	TRBJ2-5	NA	CASSSGLAVETQYF	TGTGCCAGTAGTTCCGGACTAGCCGTGGAGACCCAGTACTTC
TRBD2	TRBV7-2	TRBJ2-3	NA	CASSLGLAGAVTDTQYF	TGTGCCAGCAGCTTGGGACTAGCGGGGGCAGTCACAGATACGCAGTATTTT
NA	TRBV20-1	TRBJ1-6	few	CSARDLVREGFLGPLHF	TGCAGTGCTAGAGATCTTGTCAGGGAGGGGTTTCTTGGACCCCTCCACTTT
NA	TRBV5-4	TRBJ2-3	NA	CASSLAEGVVTDTQYF	TGTGCCAGCAGCTTGGCAGAGGGGGTGGTCACAGATACGCAGTATTTT
NA	TRBV20-1	TRBJ2-4	NA	CSARVPSGVLPAKNIQYF	TGCAGTGCTAGAGTTCCGTCGGGGGTCCTACCAGCCAAAAACATTCAGTACTTC
TRBD2	TRBV11-2	TRBJ2-5	NA	CASSSSSGGTQYF	TGTGCCAGCAGCTCTTCCAGCGGGGGGACCCAGTACTTC
TRBD1	TRBV20-1	TRBJ1-2	NA	CSAPLTGAGGYTF	TGCAGTGCTCCACTGACAGGGGCGGGTGGCTACACCTTC
TRBD1	TRBV6-1	TRBJ2-5	NA	CASRGTGGAETQYF	TGTGCCAGCAGGGGGACAGGGGGCGCCGAGACCCAGTACTTC
NA	TRBV2	TRBJ2-7	NA	CASSEGLNLLTVFSSYEQYF	TGTGCCAGCAGTGAAGGCCTCAACCTTCTTACTGTCTTTAGCTCCTACGAGCAGTACTTC
NA	TRBV25-1	TRBJ2-7	NA	CASKGITYEQYF	TGTGCCAGCAAGGGAATTACCTACGAGCAGTACTTC
NA	TRBV6-5	TRBJ1-6	NA	CASSYETGTGTSPLHF	TGTGCCAGCAGTTACGAGACCGGGACGGGCACTTCACCCCTCCACTTT